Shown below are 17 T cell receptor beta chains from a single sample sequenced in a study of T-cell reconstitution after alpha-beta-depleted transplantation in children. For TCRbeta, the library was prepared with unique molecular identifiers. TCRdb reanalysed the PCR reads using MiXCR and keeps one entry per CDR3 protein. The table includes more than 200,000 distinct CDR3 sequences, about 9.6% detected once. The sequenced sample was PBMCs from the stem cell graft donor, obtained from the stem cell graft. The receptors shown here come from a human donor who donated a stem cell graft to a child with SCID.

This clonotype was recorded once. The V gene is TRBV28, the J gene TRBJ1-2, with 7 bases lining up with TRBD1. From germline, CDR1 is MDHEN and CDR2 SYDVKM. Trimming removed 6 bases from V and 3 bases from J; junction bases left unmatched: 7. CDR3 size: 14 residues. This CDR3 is CASSSPGTDYGYTF. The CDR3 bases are TGTGCCAGCAGCTCCCCCGGGACAGACTATGGCTACACCTTC.

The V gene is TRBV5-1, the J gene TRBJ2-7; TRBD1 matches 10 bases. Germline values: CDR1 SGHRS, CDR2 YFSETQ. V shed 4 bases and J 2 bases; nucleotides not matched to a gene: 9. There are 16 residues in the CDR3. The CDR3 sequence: CASSRSGTGATYEQYF. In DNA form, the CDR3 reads TGCGCCAGCAGCAGATCCGGGACAGGGGCAACCTACGAGCAGTACTTC.

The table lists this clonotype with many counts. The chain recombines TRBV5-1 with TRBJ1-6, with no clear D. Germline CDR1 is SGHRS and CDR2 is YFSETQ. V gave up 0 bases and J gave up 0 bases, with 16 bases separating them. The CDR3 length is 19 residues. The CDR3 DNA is TGCGCCAGCAGCTTGGTACTGAGCTCCGGGAGCTCCTATAATTCACCCCTCCACTTT. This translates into CASSLVLSSGSSYNSPLHF.

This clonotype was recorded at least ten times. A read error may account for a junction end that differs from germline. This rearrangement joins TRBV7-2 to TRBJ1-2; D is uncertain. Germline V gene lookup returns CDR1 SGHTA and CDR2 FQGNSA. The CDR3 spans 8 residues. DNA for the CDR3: TGTGCCAGCAGCTTCGAATTCTTC. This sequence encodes CASSFEFF.

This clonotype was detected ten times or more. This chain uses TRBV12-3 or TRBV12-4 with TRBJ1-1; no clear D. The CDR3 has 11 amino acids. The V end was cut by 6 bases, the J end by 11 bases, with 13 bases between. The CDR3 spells CASRGREEAFF. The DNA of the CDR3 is TGTGCCAGCAGGGGCCGGGAAGAGGCTTTCTTT.

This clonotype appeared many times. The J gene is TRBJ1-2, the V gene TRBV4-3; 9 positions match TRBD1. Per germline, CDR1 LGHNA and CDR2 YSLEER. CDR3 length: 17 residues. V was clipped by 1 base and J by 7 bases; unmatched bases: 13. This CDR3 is CASSQVLRGQGRGGYTF. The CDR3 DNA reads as TGCGCCAGCAGCCAAGTGCTTCGGGGACAGGGTCGGGGTGGCTACACCTTC.

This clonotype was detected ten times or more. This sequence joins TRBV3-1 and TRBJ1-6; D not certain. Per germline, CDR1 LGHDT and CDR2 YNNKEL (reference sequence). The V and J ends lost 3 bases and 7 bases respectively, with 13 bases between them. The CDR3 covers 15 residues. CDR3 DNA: TGTGCCAGCAGCCAGATTTGGGGATCGAATTCACCCCTCCACTTT. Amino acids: CASSQIWGSNSPLHF.

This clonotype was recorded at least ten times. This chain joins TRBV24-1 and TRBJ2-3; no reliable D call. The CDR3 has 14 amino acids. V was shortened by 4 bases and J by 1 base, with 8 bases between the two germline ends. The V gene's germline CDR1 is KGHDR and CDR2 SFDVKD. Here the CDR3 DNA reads TGTGCCACCAGTGACCTAGGCGGCACAGATACGCAGTATTTT. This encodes CATSDLGGTDTQYF.

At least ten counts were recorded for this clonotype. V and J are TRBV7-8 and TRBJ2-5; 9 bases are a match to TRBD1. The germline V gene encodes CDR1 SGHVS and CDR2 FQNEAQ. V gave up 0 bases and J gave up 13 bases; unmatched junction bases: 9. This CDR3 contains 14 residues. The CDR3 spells CASSLALDRGGGYF. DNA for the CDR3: TGTGCCAGCAGCTTAGCGCTGGACAGGGGAGGGGGGTACTTC.

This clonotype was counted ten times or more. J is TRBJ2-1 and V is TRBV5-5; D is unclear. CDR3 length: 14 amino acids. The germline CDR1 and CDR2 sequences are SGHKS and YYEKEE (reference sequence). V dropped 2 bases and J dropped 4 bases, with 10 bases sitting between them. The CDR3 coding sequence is TGTGCCAGCAGCTTAACCTCGGTGTACAATGAGCAGTTCTTC. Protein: CASSLTSVYNEQFF.

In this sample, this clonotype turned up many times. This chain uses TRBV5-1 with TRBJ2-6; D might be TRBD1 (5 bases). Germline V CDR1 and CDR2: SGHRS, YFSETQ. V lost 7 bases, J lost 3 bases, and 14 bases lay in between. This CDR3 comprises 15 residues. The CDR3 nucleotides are TGCGCCAGCGGGCAGGGTGATAGTGGGGCCAACGTCCTGACTTTC. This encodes CASGQGDSGANVLTF.

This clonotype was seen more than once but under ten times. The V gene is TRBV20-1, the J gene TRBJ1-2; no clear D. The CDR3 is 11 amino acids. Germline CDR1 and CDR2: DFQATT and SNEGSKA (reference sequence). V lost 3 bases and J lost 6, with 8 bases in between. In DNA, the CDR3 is TGCAGTGCTAGTTTTCGAGATGGCTACACCTTC. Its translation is CSASFRDGYTF.

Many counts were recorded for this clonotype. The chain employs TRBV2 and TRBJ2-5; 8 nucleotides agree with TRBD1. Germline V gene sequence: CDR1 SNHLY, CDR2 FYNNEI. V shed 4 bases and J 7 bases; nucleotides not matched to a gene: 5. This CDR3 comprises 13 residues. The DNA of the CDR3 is TGTGCCAGCAGTGGTTACAGGGGGACGACCCAGTACTTC. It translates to CASSGYRGTTQYF.

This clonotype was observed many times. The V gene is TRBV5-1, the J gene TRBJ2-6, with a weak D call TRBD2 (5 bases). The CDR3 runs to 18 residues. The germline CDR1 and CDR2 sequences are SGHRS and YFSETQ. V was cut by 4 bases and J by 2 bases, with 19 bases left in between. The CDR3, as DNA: TGCGCCAGCAGCCCGGGGTACACCTTATGGGCTGGGGCCAACGTCCTGACTTTC. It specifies CASSPGYTLWAGANVLTF.

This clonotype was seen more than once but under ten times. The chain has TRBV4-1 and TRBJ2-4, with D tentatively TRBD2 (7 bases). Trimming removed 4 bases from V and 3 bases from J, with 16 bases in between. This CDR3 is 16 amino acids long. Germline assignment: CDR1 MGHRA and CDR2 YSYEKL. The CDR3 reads CASSLRGGTDKNIQYF. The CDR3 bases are TGCGCCAGCAGCCTAAGGGGGGGAACAGACAAAAACATTCAGTACTTC.

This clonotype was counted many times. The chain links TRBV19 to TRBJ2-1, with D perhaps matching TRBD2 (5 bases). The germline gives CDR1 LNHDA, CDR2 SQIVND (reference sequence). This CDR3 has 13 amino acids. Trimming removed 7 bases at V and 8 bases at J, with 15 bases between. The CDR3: CASTGKPRDEQFF. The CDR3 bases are TGTGCCAGTACGGGAAAACCCCGGGATGAGCAGTTCTTC. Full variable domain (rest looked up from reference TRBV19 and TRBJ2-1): DGGITQSPKYLFRKEGQNVTLSCEQNLNHDAMYWYRQDPGQGLRLIYYSQIVNDFQKGDIAEGYSVSREKKESFPLTVTSAQKNPTAFYLCASTGKPRDEQFFGPGTRLTVL.

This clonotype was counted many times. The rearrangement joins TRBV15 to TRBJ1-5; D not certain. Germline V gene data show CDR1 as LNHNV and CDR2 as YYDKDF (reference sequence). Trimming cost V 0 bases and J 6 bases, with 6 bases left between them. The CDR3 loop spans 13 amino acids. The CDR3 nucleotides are TGTGCCACCAGCAGAGATCCGAGTCAGCCCCAGCATTTT. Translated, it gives CATSRDPSQPQHF.